This is a list of T cell receptor beta chains from one sample in a study of siplizumab effects on memory and regulatory T cells. Generated by immunoSEQ multiplex PCR, the TCRdb table keeps only in-frame clones and is missing some. Found here are tens of thousands of clones, approximately 97% of them singletons; the top ten hold approximately 1.1%. Material: naive CD8+ T cells sorted from blood. The receptors here all came from a human donor in good health. Both conserved end residues are part of each CDR3. The order of the fields is V gene, CDR3 protein.

V: TRBV7-9; CDR3: CASSLGLDTQYF
V: TRBV5-1; CDR3: CASSPTGTGGLLAKNIQYF
V: TRBV10-2; CDR3: CASSLSGASYEQYF
V: TRBV28; CDR3: CASGDTSNQPQHF
V: TRBV29-1; CDR3: CSVSGRRNEQFF
V: TRBV5-8; CDR3: CASTNSDEQFF
V: TRBV27; CDR3: CASSGSGRVWNEQFF
V: TRBV5-8; CDR3: CASSYTGGNEQYF
V: TRBV7-2; CDR3: CASSLSGDNYEQYF
V: TRBV18; CDR3: CASSPQVEVFGANVLTF
V: TRBV4-2; CDR3: CASSLKGNTEAFF